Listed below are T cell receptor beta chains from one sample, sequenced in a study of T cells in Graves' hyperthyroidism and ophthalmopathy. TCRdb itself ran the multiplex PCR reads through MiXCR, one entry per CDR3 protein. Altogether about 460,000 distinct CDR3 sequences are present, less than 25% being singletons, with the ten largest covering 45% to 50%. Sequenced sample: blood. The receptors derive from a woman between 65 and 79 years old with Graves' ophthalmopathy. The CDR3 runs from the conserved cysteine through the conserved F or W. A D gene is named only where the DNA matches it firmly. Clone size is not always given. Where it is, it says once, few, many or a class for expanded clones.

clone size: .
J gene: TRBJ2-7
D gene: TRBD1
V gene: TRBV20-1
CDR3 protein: CSARDRTGKYEQYF
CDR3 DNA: TGCAGTGCTAGAGATAGGACAGGGAAATACGAGCAGTACTTC

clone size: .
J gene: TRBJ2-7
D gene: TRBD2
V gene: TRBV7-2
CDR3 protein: CASSYGLAAYEQYF
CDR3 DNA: TGTGCCAGCAGCTATGGACTAGCGGCGTACGAGCAGTACTTC

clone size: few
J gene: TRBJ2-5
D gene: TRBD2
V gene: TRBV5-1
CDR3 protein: CASSSTSGRASETQYF
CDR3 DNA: TGCGCCAGCAGCTCTACTAGCGGGAGGGCTTCGGAGACCCAGTACTTC

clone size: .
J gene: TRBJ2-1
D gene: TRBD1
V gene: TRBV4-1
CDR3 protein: CASSHLGQGRGNEQFF
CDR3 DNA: TGCGCCAGCAGCCACTTGGGACAGGGGAGGGGAAATGAGCAGTTCTTC

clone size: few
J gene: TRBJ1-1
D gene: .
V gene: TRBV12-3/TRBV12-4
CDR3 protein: CASSISRGGDAEAFF
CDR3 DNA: TGTGCCAGCAGTATCAGCAGGGGCGGGGATGCTGAAGCTTTCTTT

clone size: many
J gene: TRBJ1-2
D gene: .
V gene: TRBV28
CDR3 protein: CASKDLTGGYYGYTF
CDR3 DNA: TGTGCCAGCAAGGATTTGACAGGTGGCTACTATGGCTACACCTTC

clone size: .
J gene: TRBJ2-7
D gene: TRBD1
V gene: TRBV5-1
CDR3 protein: CASSSLQGSSYEQYF
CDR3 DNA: TGCGCCAGCAGCTCGCTACAGGGGTCCTCCTACGAGCAGTACTTC

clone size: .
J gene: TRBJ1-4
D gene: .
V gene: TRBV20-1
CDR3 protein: CSASEWGRNEKLFF
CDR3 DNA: TGCAGTGCTAGTGAGTGGGGCCGTAATGAAAAACTGTTTTTT

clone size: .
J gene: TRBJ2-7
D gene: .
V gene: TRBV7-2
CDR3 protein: CASSLLTVSYEQYF
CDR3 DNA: TGTGCCAGCAGCTTACTAACAGTCAGTTACGAGCAGTACTTC

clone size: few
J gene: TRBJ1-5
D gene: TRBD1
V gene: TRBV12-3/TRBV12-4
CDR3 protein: CASCKTGVGQPQHF
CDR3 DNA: TGTGCCAGCTGTAAGACAGGGGTGGGACAGCCCCAGCATTTT

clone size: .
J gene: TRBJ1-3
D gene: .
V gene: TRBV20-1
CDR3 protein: CSAREGYSGNTIYF
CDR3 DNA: TGCAGTGCTAGGGAGGGCTACTCTGGAAACACCATATATTTT

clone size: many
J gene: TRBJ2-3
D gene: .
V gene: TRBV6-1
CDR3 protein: CASRPWRRSTDTQYF
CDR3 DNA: TGTGCCAGCAGACCCTGGAGGAGGAGTACAGATACGCAGTATTTT

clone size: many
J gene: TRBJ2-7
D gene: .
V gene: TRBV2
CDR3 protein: CASGERVNYEQYF
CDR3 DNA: TGTGCCAGCGGGGAGCGGGTGAACTACGAGCAGTACTTC

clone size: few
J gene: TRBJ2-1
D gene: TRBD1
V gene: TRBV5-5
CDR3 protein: CASSYLGTGSYNEQFF
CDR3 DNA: TGTGCCAGCAGTTACCTAGGGACAGGGTCTTACAATGAGCAGTTCTTC

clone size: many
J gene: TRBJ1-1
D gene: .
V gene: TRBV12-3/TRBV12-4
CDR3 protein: CASSFFLNTEAFF
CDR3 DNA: TGTGCCAGCAGTTTTTTCTTGAACACTGAAGCTTTCTTT

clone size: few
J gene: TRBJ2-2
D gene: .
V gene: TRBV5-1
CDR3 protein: CASSLTNANTGELFF
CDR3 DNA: TGCGCCAGCAGCTTGACAAACGCGAACACCGGGGAGCTGTTTTTT

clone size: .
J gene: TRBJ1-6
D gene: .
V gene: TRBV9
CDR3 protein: CASSVGIPRESPLHF
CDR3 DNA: TGTGCCAGCAGCGTAGGGATCCCTAGGGAATCACCCCTCCACTTT

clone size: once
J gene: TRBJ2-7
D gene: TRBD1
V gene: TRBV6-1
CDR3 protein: CASRRGTGTYEQYF
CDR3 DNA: TGTGCCAGCAGGAGGGGGACAGGGACCTACGAGCAGTACTTC

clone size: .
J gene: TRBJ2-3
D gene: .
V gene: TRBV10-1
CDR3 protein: CASGQTRDTQYF
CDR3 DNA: TGCGCCAGCGGACAAACGCGGGATACGCAGTATTTT

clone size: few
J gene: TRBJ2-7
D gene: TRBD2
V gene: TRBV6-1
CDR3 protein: CASTFALAGGSYEQYF
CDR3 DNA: TGTGCCAGCACCTTTGCGCTAGCGGGGGGCTCCTACGAGCAGTACTTC

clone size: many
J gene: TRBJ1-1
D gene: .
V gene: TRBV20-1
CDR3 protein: CSATQSGSTEAFF
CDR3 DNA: TGCAGTGCTACCCAAAGCGGGTCCACTGAAGCTTTCTTT

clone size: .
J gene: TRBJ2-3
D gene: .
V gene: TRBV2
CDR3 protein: CDSRREEGASTDTQYF
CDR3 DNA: TGTGACAGCCGGCGGGAGGAGGGGGCTAGCACAGATACGCAGTATTTT

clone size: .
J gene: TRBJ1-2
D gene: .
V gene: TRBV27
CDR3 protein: CASSFGRQPYGYTF
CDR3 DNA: TGTGCCAGCAGTTTCGGGAGACAGCCCTATGGCTACACCTTC

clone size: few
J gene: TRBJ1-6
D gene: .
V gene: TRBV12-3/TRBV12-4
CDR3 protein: CASSSDYNSPLHF
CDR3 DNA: TGTGCCAGCAGTTCGGACTATAATTCACCCCTCCACTTT

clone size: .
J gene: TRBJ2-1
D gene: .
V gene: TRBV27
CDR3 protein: CASSLTRGYNEQFF
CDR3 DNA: TGTGCCAGCAGTTTGACCAGGGGCTACAATGAGCAGTTCTTC

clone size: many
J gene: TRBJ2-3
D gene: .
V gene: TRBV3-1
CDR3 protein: CASSRQEAQYF
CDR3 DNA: TGTGCCAGCAGCCGACAGGAGGCGCAGTATTTT

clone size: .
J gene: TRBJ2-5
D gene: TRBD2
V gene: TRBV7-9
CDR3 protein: CASSHTSGLAGGETQYF
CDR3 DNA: TGTGCCAGCAGCCATACCTCGGGACTAGCGGGAGGAGAGACCCAGTACTTC

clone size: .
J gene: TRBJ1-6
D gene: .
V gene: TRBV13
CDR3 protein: CASSLEGVFSDPPLHF
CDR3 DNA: TGTGCCAGCAGCTTAGAAGGCGTCTTTTCGGATCCACCCCTCCACTTT

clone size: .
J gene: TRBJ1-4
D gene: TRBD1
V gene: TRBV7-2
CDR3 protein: CASSLAGQLNEKLFF
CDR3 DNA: TGTGCCAGCAGCCTCGCGGGACAGTTAAATGAAAAACTGTTTTTT

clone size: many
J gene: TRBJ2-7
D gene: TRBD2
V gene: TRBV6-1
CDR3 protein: CASSVGLSYEQYF
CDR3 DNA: TGTGCCAGCAGTGTGGGACTATCCTACGAGCAGTACTTC

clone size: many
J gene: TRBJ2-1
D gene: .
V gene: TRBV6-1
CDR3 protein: CATRRVLKVGQSGEQFF
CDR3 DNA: TGTGCCACGAGACGGGTGTTAAAGGTTGGGCAGTCCGGTGAGCAGTTCTTC

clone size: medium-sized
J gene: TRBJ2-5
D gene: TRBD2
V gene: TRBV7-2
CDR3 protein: CASSLERGFKTQYF
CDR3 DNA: TGTGCCAGCAGCTTAGAGCGGGGGTTTAAGACCCAGTACTTC

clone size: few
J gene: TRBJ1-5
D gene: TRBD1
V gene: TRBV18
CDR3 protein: CASRQGSNQPQHF
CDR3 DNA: TGTGCCAGCCGACAGGGCAGCAATCAGCCCCAGCATTTT

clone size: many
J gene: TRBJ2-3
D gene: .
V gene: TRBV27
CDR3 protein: CASSLYKSVGGTTDTQYF
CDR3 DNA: TGTGCCAGCAGTTTATATAAGAGTGTTGGCGGGACCACAGATACGCAGTATTTT

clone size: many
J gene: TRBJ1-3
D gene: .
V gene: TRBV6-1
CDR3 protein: CASSGGSGNTIYF
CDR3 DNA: TGTGCCAGCAGCGGAGGCTCTGGAAACACCATATATTTT

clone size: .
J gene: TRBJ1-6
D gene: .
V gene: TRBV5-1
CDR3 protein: CASSLSGHPYNSPLHF
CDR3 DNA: TGCGCCAGCAGCTTGTCGGGTCATCCCTATAATTCACCCCTCCACTTT

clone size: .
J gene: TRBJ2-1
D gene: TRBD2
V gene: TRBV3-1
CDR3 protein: CASSDRLAGGSYNEQFF
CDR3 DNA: TGTGCCAGCAGCGACAGACTAGCGGGAGGATCCTACAATGAGCAGTTCTTC

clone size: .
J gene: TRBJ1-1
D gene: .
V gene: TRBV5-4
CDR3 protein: CAGSLGQGVTEAFF
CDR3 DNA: TGTGCCGGCAGCTTGGGGCAGGGAGTCACTGAAGCTTTCTTT

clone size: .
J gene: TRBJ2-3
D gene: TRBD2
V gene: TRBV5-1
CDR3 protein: CASSLRSGVLTDTQYF
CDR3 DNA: TGCGCCAGCAGCTTGCGTAGCGGGGTACTCACAGATACGCAGTATTTT

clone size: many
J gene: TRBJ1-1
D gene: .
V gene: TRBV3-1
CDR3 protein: CASSLSAGPVNTEAFF
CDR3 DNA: TGTGCCAGCAGCCTCTCCGCAGGGCCCGTGAACACTGAAGCTTTCTTT

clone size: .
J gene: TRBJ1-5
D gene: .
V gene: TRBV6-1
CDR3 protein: CASRDGSGSQPQHF
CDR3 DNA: TGTGCCAGCAGAGACGGGAGCGGAAGTCAGCCCCAGCATTTT

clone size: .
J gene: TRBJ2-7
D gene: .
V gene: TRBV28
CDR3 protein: CASSPASSRLYYEQYF
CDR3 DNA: TGTGCCAGCAGTCCGGCGTCTAGCCGCCTTTACTACGAGCAGTACTTC

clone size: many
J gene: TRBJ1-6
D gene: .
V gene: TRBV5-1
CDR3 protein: CASSLGQNSPLHF
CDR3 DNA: TGTGCCAGCAGCTTAGGACAAAACTCACCCCTCCACTTT

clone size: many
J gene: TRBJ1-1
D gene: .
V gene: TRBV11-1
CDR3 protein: CASRPPSVAEAFF
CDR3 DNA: TGTGCCAGCAGGCCCCCATCGGTTGCTGAAGCTTTCTTT

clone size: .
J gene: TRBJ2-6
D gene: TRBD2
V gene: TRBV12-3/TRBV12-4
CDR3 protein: CASSWRGDASGANVLTF
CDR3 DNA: TGTGCCAGCAGTTGGCGGGGGGACGCCTCTGGGGCCAACGTCCTGACTTTC

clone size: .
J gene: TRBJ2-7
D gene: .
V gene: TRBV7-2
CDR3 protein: CASSLGVGGTYEQYF
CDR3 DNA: TGTGCCAGCAGCTTAGGGGTGGGGGGGACATACGAGCAGTACTTC

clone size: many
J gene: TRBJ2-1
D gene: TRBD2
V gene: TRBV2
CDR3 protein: CASKRLAGSSYNEQFF
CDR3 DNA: TGTGCCAGCAAGAGACTAGCGGGCAGCTCCTACAATGAGCAGTTCTTC

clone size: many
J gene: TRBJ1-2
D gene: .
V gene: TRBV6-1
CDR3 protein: CASSSHLGRGRDGYTF
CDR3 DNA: TGTGCCAGCAGTTCACATTTGGGTAGGGGAAGGGATGGCTACACCTTC

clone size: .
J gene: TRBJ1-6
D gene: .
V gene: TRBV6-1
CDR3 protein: CASSLGAGNNSPLHF
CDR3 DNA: TGTGCCAGCAGTCTCGGGGCAGGGAATAATTCACCCCTCCACTTT

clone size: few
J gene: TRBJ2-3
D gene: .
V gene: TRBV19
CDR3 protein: CASSIGAVAFADTQYF
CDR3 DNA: TGTGCCAGTAGTATCGGTGCGGTTGCGTTCGCAGATACGCAGTATTTT